What follows is one T cell receptor beta chain and its context. The antigen this receptor binds is unknown. No much larger clonotype is one base removed from it; base qualities were not supplied. The entry originates in a study of blood T cell repertoires in COVID-19 (dated by TCRdb to about 2020). Broadly, across the study: The collaborator samples originated in the United States, Italy and Spain and spanned the acute and convalescent phases of COVID-19. The material from the prospective study consisted of cDNA or gDNA derived from T cells, B-cell-depleted T cells, or PBMCs. Deeply sampled blood TCRbeta repertoires from subjects exposed to, actively infected with, or recovered from COVID-19 were included in the dataset. The repertoires were released in a freely available public database intended as a resource for research on the immune response to SARS-CoV-2. Samples were obtained from the ongoing ImmuneRACE study (first 160 participants) and from about 1,300 subjects provided by 6 global collaborators. Sample metadata almost always included a de-identified subject ID, COVID-19 status, age in years and sex. Where available, HLA class I and class II types were taken from metadata supplied by the sample provider and were not determined by assay-based typing. What the study reported, not specific to this receptor: How much clinical and demographic metadata was included differed by source and by participant, and the metadata was provided uncurated.

One collaborating source in Seattle enrolled patients during active infection and followed them longitudinally through the course of disease. Collaborating institutions collected whole blood in K2EDTA tubes following their own protocols. Collaborator samples were shipped for TCRbeta analysis as frozen whole blood, isolated PBMCs, or DNA extracted from either sample type. From the cysteine through the phenylalanine, the CDR3 covers 15 amino acids. The read is trimmed to its CDR3 DNA, 45 bases read in frame from base 1. V drops 3 bases and J drops 1 base, leaving 7 bases in between. The germline V gene (reference sequence) yields MNHNY for CDR1 and SVGAGI for CDR2. TCRbeta CDR3 regions were amplified from genomic DNA using the immunoSEQ Assay, a bias-controlled multiplex PCR. In the authors' own workflow: Within the assay, amplification of reference gene primers was used to estimate how many nucleated cells each sample contained. To quantify the absolute abundance of each unique TCRbeta CDR3 rearrangement, sequence reads were collapsed and filtered. For each sample, productive Simpson clonality was calculated as the square root of Simpson's diversity index over productive rearrangements. TCRdb holds this immuneACCESS table with in-frame rearrangements only. Some clones are missing; in checked studies, unresolved V genes explain under half, and the rest has no known cause. Clone size and the V and J calls come from that table; the DNA yielded D and trimming. This sample has 95,000 to 150,000 clones in its table, and around 80% of those were observed once. Jointly, the top ten make up 17% of the sample.

The sample comprised peripheral blood. The origin of this receptor is a man in his thirties or forties with COVID-19, enrolled during active disease. Recombination joined TRBV6-6 with TRBJ2-6, with the identity of the D gene unclear. The DNA sequence reads TGTGCCAGCAGTTATTCGGTGTCTGGGGCCAACGTCCTGACTTTC. The translation is CASSYSVSGANVLTF.